This TCR beta chain was sequenced during a study of cytomegalovirus exposure and HLA in healthy donors. The V end lost 0 bases, the J end lost 6 bases, and 17 bases lay between the germline ends. The CDR3 length is 16 residues. PCR employed 60 Vbeta and 13 Jbeta primers. Sequenced by immunoSEQ multiplex PCR; TCRdb stores in-frame clones only, minus some. This table holds about 67,000 clones. General study results and limits: In a later analysis, a genetic analysis reported fewer productive-TCR N-insertions in an Asian-associated ancestry cluster than the cohort average.

Remarks on this clone: Its antigen is still unknown.

V usage is TRBV23-1 and J usage is TRBJ1-1, with a possible D match to TRBD1 (5 bases). TRBV23-1 belongs to the ORF category, with a function that is uncertain. The TCR originated in a woman aged 30 to 39 in good health and CMV-seronegative. The sequenced sample was PBMCs. The CDR3 region is CASSQSGGLLGAEAFF. The CDR3 nucleotides read TGCGCCAGCAGTCAATCGGGGGGACTCCTGGGCGCTGAAGCTTTCTTT.